This T cell receptor beta chain was identified during a study of tumor-infiltrating lymphocytes in primary liver carcinoma. This clonotype was observed many times. Germline values: CDR1 GTSNPN, CDR2 SVGIG (reference sequence). CDR3 length: 12 amino acids. The ends were cut back, 8 bases at V and 0 bases at J, with 10 bases in the middle. TCR beta cDNA was made from 400 to 500 ng total RNA with a constant-region primer. Libraries covering TCR beta were generated through three nested multiplex PCR rounds (using a slightly modified ARM-PCR). Forward primers for TRBV1-TRBV30 and a C-beta reverse primer served the first two PCR rounds, at about 10 cycles each. Using its own MiXCR run on the multiplex PCR reads, TCRdb lists one record per CDR3 protein. The data contain 35,000 to 45,000 distinct CDR3 sequences, roughly 75% of them singletons. The source material, 20-30 mg of unsorted bulk tissue, was used to co-extract RNA and DNA. The study enrolled treatment-naive patients with chronic HBV infection.

Sequences were obtained from tumor-adjacent normal liver tissue. This sequence joins TRBV30 and TRBJ1-1, with D tentatively TRBD1 (5 bases). This clonotype was sampled from a woman under 40 with primary liver carcinoma and hepatitis B virus infection. CDR3 residues: CALEGLNTEAFF. CDR3 in DNA: TGTGCCCTAGAGGGACTGAACACTGAAGCTTTCTTT.